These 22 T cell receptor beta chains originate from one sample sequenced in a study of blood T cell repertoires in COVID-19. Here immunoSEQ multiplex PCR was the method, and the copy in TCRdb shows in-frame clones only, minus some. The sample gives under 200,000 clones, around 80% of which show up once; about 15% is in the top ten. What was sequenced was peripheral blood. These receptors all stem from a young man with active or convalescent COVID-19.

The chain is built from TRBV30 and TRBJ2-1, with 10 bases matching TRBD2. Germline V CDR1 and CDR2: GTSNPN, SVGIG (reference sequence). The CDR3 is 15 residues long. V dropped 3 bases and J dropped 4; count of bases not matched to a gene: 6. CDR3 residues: CAWRTPSGSYNEQFF. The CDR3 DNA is TGTGCCTGGAGAACCCCTAGCGGGAGTTACAATGAGCAGTTCTTC. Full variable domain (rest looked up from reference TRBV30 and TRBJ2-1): SQTIHQWPATLVQPVGSPLSLECTVEGTSNPNLYWYRQAAGRGLQLLFYSVGIGQISSEVPQNLSASRPQDRQFILSSKKLLLSDSGFYLCAWRTPSGSYNEQFFGPGTRLTVL.

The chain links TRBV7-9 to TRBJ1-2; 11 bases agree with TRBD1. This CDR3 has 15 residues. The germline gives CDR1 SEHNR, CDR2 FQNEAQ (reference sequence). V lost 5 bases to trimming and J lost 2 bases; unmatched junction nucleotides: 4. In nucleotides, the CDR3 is TGTGCCAGCAGCAGGGGACAGGGGGAAAACTATGGCTACACCTTC. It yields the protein CASSRGQGENYGYTF.

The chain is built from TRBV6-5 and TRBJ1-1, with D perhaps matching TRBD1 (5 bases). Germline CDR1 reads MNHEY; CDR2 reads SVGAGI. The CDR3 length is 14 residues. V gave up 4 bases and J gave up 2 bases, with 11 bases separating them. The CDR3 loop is CASSFRGKNTEAFF. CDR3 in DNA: TGTGCCAGCAGTTTCCGGGGGAAAAACACTGAAGCTTTCTTT.

The CDR3 DNA sequence: TGTGCCAGCAGTGAATTGGCCGCAGATACGCAGTATTTT. As protein: CASSELAADTQYF. The chain uses TRBV2 and TRBJ2-3, with D hard to call. CDR1 and CDR2 from the germline V gene are SNHLY and FYNNEI. The V end lost 2 bases, the J end lost 4 bases, and 7 bases lay between the germline ends. The CDR3 spans 13 residues.

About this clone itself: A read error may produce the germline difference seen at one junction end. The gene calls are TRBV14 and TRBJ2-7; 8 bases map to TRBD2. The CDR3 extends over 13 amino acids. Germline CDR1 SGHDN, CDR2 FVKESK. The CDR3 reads CASSQDSGATTNF. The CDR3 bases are TGTGCCAGCAGCCAAGATAGCGGGGCCACAACTAACTTC.

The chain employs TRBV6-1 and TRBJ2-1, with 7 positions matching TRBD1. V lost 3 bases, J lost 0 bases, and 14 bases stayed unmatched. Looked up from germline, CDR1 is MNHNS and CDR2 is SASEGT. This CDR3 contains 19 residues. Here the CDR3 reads CASSEDRSFFSFSYNEQFF. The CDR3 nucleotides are TGTGCCAGCAGTGAGGACAGGTCCTTTTTTTCCTTCTCCTACAATGAGCAGTTCTTC.

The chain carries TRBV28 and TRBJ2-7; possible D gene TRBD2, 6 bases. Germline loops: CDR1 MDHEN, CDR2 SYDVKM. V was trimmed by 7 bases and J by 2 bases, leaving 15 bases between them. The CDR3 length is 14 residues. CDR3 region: CASNGGSAPYEQYV. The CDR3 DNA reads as TGTGCCAGCAACGGGGGATCGGCCCCCTACGAGCAGTACGTC.

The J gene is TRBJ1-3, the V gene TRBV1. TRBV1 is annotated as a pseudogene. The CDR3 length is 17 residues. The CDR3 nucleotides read TGCACCAGCAGCCAGACCCTAAAAAGGGAGGGTGGAAACACCATATATTTT. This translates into CTSSQTLKREGGNTIYF.

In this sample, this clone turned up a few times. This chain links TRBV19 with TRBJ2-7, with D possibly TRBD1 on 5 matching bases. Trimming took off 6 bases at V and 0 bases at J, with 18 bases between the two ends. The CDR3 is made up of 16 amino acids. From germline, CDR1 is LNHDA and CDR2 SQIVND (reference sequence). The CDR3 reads CASRASGISSSYEQYF. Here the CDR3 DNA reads TGTGCCAGTAGGGCCTCAGGGATTTCAAGCTCCTACGAGCAGTACTTC.

The CDR3 region has the DNA TGTGCCAGCAGCCCTCCGGGACAGGGGTTTGGCTACACCTTC. Translated: CASSPPGQGFGYTF. The V call is TRBV2, the J call TRBJ1-2; 10 bases line up with TRBD1. J gave up 7 bases and V 6 bases, and 8 bases lay outside the gene matches. This CDR3 region has 14 residues. Germline V gives CDR1 SNHLY, CDR2 FYNNEI.

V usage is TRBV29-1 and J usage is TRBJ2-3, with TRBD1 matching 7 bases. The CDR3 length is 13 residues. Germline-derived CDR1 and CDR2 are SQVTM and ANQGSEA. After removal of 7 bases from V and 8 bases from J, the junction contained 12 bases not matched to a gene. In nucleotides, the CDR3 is TGCAGCGCCACGTGGCAGGGGGTCGGTACGCAGTATTTT. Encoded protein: CSATWQGVGTQYF.

This CDR3 is CATSDPLGGRESQETQYF. Written as DNA, the CDR3 is TGTGCCACCAGTGATCCGCTTGGGGGCCGGGAATCCCAAGAGACCCAGTACTTC. The chain has TRBV24-1 and TRBJ2-5; TRBD1 is a possible D gene (6 bases). There are 18 residues in the CDR3. Germline V lookup: CDR1 KGHDR, CDR2 SFDVKD. The V and J ends lost 3 bases and 1 base respectively, with 20 bases between them.

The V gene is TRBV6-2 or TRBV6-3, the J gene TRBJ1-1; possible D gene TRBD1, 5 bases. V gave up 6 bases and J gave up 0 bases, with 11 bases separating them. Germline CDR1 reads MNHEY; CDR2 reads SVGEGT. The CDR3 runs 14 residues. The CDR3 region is CASSTQVMNTEAFF. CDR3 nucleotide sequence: TGTGCCAGCAGCACACAGGTGATGAACACTGAAGCTTTCTTT.

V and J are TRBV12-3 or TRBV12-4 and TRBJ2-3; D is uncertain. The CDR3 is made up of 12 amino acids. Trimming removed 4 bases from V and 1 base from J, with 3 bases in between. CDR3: CASSSGTDTQYF. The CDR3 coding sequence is TGTGCCAGCAGTTCCGGCACAGATACGCAGTATTTT.

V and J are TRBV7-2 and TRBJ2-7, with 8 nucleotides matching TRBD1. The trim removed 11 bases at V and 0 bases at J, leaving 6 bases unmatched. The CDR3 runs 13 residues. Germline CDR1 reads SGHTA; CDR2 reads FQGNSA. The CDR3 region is CAVPGQASYEQYF. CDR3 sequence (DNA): TGTGCCGTCCCGGGACAGGCCTCCTACGAGCAGTACTTC.

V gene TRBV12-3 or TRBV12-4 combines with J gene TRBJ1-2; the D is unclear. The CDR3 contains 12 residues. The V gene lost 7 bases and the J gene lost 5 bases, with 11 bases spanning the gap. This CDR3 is CASTLGGYGYTF. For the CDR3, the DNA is TGTGCCAGCACCCTAGGAGGGTATGGCTACACCTTC.

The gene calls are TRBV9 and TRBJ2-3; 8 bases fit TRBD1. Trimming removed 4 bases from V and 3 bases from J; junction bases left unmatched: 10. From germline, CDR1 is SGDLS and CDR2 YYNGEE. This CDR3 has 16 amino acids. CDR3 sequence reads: CASSPTTGDLTDTQYF. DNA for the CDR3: TGTGCCAGCAGCCCGACGACAGGGGATTTGACAGATACGCAGTATTTT.

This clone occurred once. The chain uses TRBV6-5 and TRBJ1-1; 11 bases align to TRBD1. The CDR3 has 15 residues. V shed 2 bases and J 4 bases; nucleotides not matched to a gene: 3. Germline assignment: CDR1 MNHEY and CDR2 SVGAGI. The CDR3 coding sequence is TGTGCCAGCAGTTACGGGACAGGGGGAGGCACTGAAGCTTTCTTT. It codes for CASSYGTGGGTEAFF.

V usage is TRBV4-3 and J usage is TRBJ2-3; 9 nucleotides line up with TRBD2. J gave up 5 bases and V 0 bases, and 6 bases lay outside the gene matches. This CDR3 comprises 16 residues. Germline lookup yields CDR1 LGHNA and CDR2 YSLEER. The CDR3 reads CASSQDGSGRGDTQYF. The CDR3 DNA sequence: TGCGCCAGCAGCCAAGATGGTAGCGGGAGAGGAGATACGCAGTATTTT.

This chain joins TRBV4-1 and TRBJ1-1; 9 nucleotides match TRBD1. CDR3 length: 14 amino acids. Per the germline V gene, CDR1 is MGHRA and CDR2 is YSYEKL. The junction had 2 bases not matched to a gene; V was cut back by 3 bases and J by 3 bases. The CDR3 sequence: CASSQWTGDTEAFF. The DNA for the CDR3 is TGCGCCAGCAGCCAGTGGACAGGGGACACTGAAGCTTTCTTT.

The CDR3 sequence: CASSLTTGQTNYGYTF. CDR3 sequence (DNA): TGTGCCAGCAGCCTTACCACGGGACAGACTAACTATGGCTACACCTTC. The chain couples TRBV7-2 to TRBJ1-2, with 7 bases lining up with TRBD1. Germline loops: CDR1 SGHTA, CDR2 FQGNSA. The junction had 9 bases not matched to a gene; V was cut back by 5 bases and J by 0 bases. The CDR3 is 16 residues long.

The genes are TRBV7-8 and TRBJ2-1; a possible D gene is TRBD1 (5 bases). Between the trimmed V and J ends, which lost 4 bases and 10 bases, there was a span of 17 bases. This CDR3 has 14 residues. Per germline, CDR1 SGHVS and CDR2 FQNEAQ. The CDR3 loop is CASSSRQNQLEQFF. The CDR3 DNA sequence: TGTGCCAGCAGCTCGCGACAGAATCAACTAGAGCAGTTCTTC. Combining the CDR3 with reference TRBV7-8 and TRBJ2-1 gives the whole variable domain GAGVSQSPRYKVAKRGQDVALRCDPISGHVSLFWYQQALGQGPEFLTYFQNEAQLDKSGLPSDRFFAERPEGSVSTLKIQRTQQEDSAVYLCASSSRQNQLEQFFGPGTRLTVL.